This T cell receptor beta chain was documented in a study of blood T cell repertoires in COVID-19. The table came from immunoSEQ multiplex PCR; TCRdb's copy has only in-frame clones and leaves some out. The sample has about 50,000 clones; approximately 81% are singletons. V lost 4 bases, J lost 0 bases, and 10 bases lay in between. Germline CDR1 is SGHNT and CDR2 is YYREEE (reference sequence). The CDR3 is 14 residues long. The chain employs TRBV5-4 and TRBJ1-1, with D possibly being TRBD1 (5 bases). The TCR comes from a woman aged 55 to 70 with acute or convalescent COVID-19. Material for sequencing was peripheral blood. The CDR3 sequence is CASSRGGLNTEAFF. The CDR3 DNA is TGTGCCAGCAGCCGCGGGGGTTTGAACACTGAAGCTTTCTTT.